One T cell receptor beta chain is described in this entry. Its antigen is not known. Per germline, CDR1 MNHNS and CDR2 SASEGT. The CDR3 covers 15 residues. Trimming left V 6 bases short and J 0 bases short, with 9 bases between. This specimen comes from a study of T cells in Graves' hyperthyroidism and ophthalmopathy. Amplification yielded TCR beta CDR3 regions, with RNA transcripts as the source. The primer set for the first-round RT-PCR of the TCR CDR3 was HTBI. Via MiXCR, TCRdb re-called the multiplex PCR reads, giving one row per CDR3 protein. The sample contains around 300,000 distinct CDR3 sequences, roughly 15% of which appear only once. Study findings and constraints: Among thyroid clonotypes expanded above 0.001, most also appeared in blood.

The chain combines TRBV6-1 with TRBJ2-6; D is uncertain. This TCR was recovered from a woman in her thirties or forties with Graves' ophthalmopathy. The specimen sequenced was blood. The CDR3 region is CASSLDGSGANVLTF. The CDR3 bases are TGTGCCAGCAGCCTCGACGGCTCTGGGGCCAACGTCCTGACTTTC.